The rows below give T cell receptor beta chains drawn from one sample of a study of shared T cell receptors in the human thymus. Profiled with immunoSEQ multiplex PCR; TCRdb holds only in-frame clones, not every one. The sample yields 700,000 or so clones, around 85% seen once. The same sample was also studied in work on human thymus T cells.

Sample: thymocytes. The receptor set was obtained from a girl under three years old with a congenital heart defect. Both conserved end residues are part of each CDR3. The order of the fields is clone size, V gene, J gene, D gene, CDR3 protein, CDR3 DNA. D genes are given only for firm matches. The size entry is marked missing in some rows and otherwise reads once, few, many or a size class.

>.|TRBV7-8|TRBJ2-3|.
CASSLATSLTKETDTQYF
TGTGCCAGCAGCTTAGCTACTTCCTTGACTAAAGAAACAGATACGCAGTATTTT
>.|TRBV7-9|TRBJ1-1|.
CASSFSRDTEAFF
TGTGCCAGCAGCTTTAGCAGGGACACTGAAGCTTTCTTT
>.|TRBV27|TRBJ1-6|TRBD1
CASSRLDRTPSPLHF
TGTGCCAGCAGTAGGCTGGACAGGACCCCGTCACCCCTCCACTTT
>once|TRBV4-1|TRBJ1-1|.
CASSQQGLRNTEAFF
TGCGCCAGCAGCCAACAGGGGCTGCGGAACACTGAAGCTTTCTTT
>.|TRBV19|TRBJ1-1|.
CASSRWGLPVNTEAFF
TGTGCCAGTAGTAGGTGGGGACTGCCGGTGAACACTGAAGCTTTCTTT
>.|TRBV7-2|TRBJ2-5|.
CASSLDLPETQYF
TGTGCCAGCAGCTTAGATCTCCCGGAGACCCAGTACTTC
>.|TRBV5-5|TRBJ2-7|.
CASSLPRLVGEQYF
TGTGCCAGCAGCTTGCCCCGACTAGTAGGCGAGCAGTACTTC
>.|TRBV19|TRBJ1-4|TRBD1
CASTRDRLNEKLFF
TGTGCCAGTACCAGGGACAGGCTTAATGAAAAACTGTTTTTT
>.|TRBV5-5|TRBJ1-6|.
CASSLDWRVRVNSPLHF
TGTGCCAGCAGCTTGGATTGGAGGGTCAGGGTAAATTCACCCCTCCACTTT
>.|TRBV29-1|TRBJ2-1|TRBD2
CSAGRRGAYNEQFF
TGCAGCGCCGGGAGGCGGGGGGCTTACAATGAGCAGTTCTTC
>.|TRBV9|TRBJ1-2|TRBD1
CASSVGPIRTGREGYTF
TGTGCCAGCAGCGTAGGGCCAATTCGGACAGGGAGGGAAGGCTACACCTTC
>.|TRBV5-4|TRBJ2-7|.
CASSPGPVRTYEQYF
TGTGCCAGCAGCCCAGGCCCAGTCCGGACCTACGAGCAGTACTTC
>few|TRBV6-5|TRBJ2-3|TRBD1
CASSYRHGQEEDTQYF
TGTGCCAGCAGTTACCGGCATGGACAGGAAGAGGATACGCAGTATTTT
>once|TRBV9|TRBJ2-7|TRBD1
CASSVRGQEPSYEQYF
TGTGCCAGCAGCGTAAGGGGACAGGAACCATCCTACGAGCAGTACTTC
>.|TRBV4-3|TRBJ1-2|.
CASSQGFQFYGYTF
TGCGCCAGCAGCCAAGGTTTCCAGTTCTATGGCTACACCTTC
>.|TRBV4-1|TRBJ2-7|.
CASSQFSLTSYEQYF
TGCGCCAGCAGCCAATTCTCCCTGACTTCCTACGAGCAGTACTTC
>.|TRBV28|TRBJ1-1|.
CASSNAHVPTEAFF
TGTGCCAGCAGTAACGCGCACGTTCCCACTGAAGCTTTCTTT
>few|TRBV27|TRBJ2-1|.
CASSLTGRGNNEQFF
TGTGCCAGCAGTTTAACGGGACGGGGGAACAATGAGCAGTTCTTC